This T cell receptor (beta chain) originates from a study of glioma-infiltrating T cells after dendritic cell vaccination. For this clone: What it binds is not known.

Study findings and constraints: Only a small number of patients had complete blood and tumor samples.

Profiled with immunoSEQ multiplex PCR; TCRdb holds only in-frame clones, not every one. This sample has roughly 100,000 clones, with 90% found just once. Time point described: after dendritic cell vaccination, including at tumor progression/relapse. This CDR3 comprises 16 residues. CDR1 is SGDLS, CDR2 YYNGEE, per germline. V was shortened by 3 bases and J by 1 base, with 14 bases between the two germline ends. The sequences come from blood, collected after dendritic cell vaccination. The sequence was collected from a human donor with glioblastoma. The gene calls are TRBV9 and TRBJ1-3, with a weak D call TRBD1 (5 bases). The CDR3 protein is CASSDGGGISGNTIYF. CDR3 bases: TGTGCCAGCAGCGACGGGGGGGGGATTTCTGGAAACACCATATATTTT.